A selection of T cell receptor beta chains follows, all from one sample in a study of blood T cell repertoires in COVID-19. TCRdb's copy holds only in-frame clones and misses some; the assay was immunoSEQ multiplex PCR. The repertoire holds fewer than 250,000 clones, with 84% as singletons. The sample was peripheral blood. The source is a woman between 50 and 59 years old with active or convalescent COVID-19. Both conserved end residues are part of each CDR3. D genes are given only for firm matches. Clone sizes are given selectively: once, few, many, or a class where the clone is expanded.

V gene	D gene	J gene	clone size	CDR3 protein	CDR3 DNA
TRBV28	TRBD2	TRBJ2-1	few	CASSFAPRAGANEQFF	TGTGCCAGCAGTTTTGCCCCAAGAGCGGGAGCTAATGAGCAGTTCTTC
TRBV5-1	TRBD1	TRBJ2-2	NA	CASSLGQGIGELFF	TGCGCCAGCAGCTTGGGACAGGGGATCGGGGAGCTGTTTTTT
TRBV11-2	TRBD2	TRBJ2-3	NA	CASSSLAASTDTQYF	TGTGCCAGCAGCTCCCTAGCGGCTAGCACAGATACGCAGTATTTT
TRBV28	NA	TRBJ1-2	NA	CASGPGYGYTF	TGTGCCAGCGGACCAGGGTATGGCTACACCTTC
TRBV28	NA	TRBJ2-7	NA	CASSLVGDNYEQYF	TGTGCCAGCAGTTTAGTTGGGGACAACTACGAGCAGTACTTC
TRBV3-1/TRBV3-2	NA	TRBJ2-2	NA	CASSQVGRNRNTGELFF	TGTGCCAGCAGCCAAGTAGGCAGGAACCGGAACACCGGGGAGCTGTTTTTT
TRBV7-3	NA	TRBJ1-6	NA	CASSNTPGSPLHF	TGTGCCAGCAGCAATACCCCAGGTTCACCCCTCCACTTT
TRBV6-5	TRBD1	TRBJ1-5	NA	CASRRGTASNQPQHF	TGTGCCAGCCGGAGGGGGACAGCTAGCAATCAGCCCCAGCATTTT
TRBV19	TRBD1	TRBJ1-5	NA	CASNLDRGINQPQHF	TGTGCCAGTAATCTGGACAGGGGTATAAATCAGCCCCAGCATTTT
TRBV28	TRBD1	TRBJ1-2	few	CASSLQGAGGYTF	TGTGCCAGCAGTTTACAGGGGGCGGGTGGCTACACCTTC
TRBV5-1	TRBD2	TRBJ2-3	NA	CASSLASGTRSTDTQYF	TGCGCCAGCAGCTTGGCTTCTGGGACTAGGAGCACAGATACGCAGTATTTT
TRBV7-6	TRBD2	TRBJ2-2	once	CASSSGLAGNTGELFF	TGTGCCAGCAGCTCCGGACTAGCGGGAAATACCGGGGAGCTGTTTTTT
TRBV29-1	NA	TRBJ1-6	NA	CSAPDRKVGSPLHF	TGCAGCGCCCCGGACAGAAAAGTAGGTTCACCCCTCCACTTT
TRBV27	NA	TRBJ1-2	NA	CASSPPGSYGYTF	TGTGCCAGCAGTCCCCCCGGTTCCTATGGCTACACCTTC
TRBV11-2	NA	TRBJ1-5	few	CASSSENQPQHF	TGTGCCAGCAGCTCGGAGAATCAGCCCCAGCATTTT
TRBV29-1	NA	TRBJ2-6	NA	CSAASRSGANVLTF	TGCAGCGCTGCGTCCCGCTCTGGGGCCAACGTCCTGACTTTC
TRBV7-4	TRBD2	TRBJ2-6	NA	CASSLGTSGNSGANVLTF	TGTGCCAGCAGCTTAGGGACTAGCGGAAACTCTGGGGCCAACGTCCTGACTTTC
TRBV29-1	NA	TRBJ2-3	NA	CSVARFGDTQYF	TGCAGCGTTGCTAGGTTCGGGGATACGCAGTATTTT
TRBV11-2	TRBD1	TRBJ2-1	NA	CASTRGTNNEQFF	TGTGCCAGTACCAGGGGGACGAACAATGAGCAGTTCTTC
TRBV11-2	NA	TRBJ2-1	NA	CASSPSTSSYNEQFF	TGTGCCAGCAGCCCCTCAACGAGCTCCTACAATGAGCAGTTCTTC
TRBV6-5	TRBD1	TRBJ2-1	NA	CASSPTGVDYNEQFF	TGTGCCAGCAGTCCGACAGGGGTCGACTACAATGAGCAGTTCTTC
TRBV25-1	NA	TRBJ2-7	NA	CASSEAGTYEQYF	TGTGCCAGCAGTGAAGCCGGGACCTACGAGCAGTACTTC
TRBV18	TRBD2	TRBJ2-3	NA	CASSPIAGSTDTQYF	TGTGCCAGCTCACCGATAGCGGGGAGCACAGATACGCAGTATTTT
TRBV5-1	TRBD1	TRBJ1-1	NA	CASSRNTGQGGAEAFF	TGCGCCAGCAGCAGAAACACGGGACAGGGAGGGGCTGAAGCTTTCTTT
TRBV6-6	TRBD1	TRBJ1-3	few	CASRGPGQGTNTIYF	TGTGCCAGCCGGGGCCCGGGACAGGGGACAAACACCATATATTTT
TRBV2	NA	TRBJ2-5	NA	CASSGGRRETQYF	TGTGCCAGCAGTGGAGGGCGCCGGGAGACCCAGTACTTC
TRBV10-3	NA	TRBJ1-1	NA	CAISPWGGNTEAFF	TGTGCCATCAGTCCCTGGGGGGGAAATACTGAAGCTTTCTTT
TRBV12-5	TRBD1	TRBJ1-5	NA	CASGLGQGSDQPQHF	TGTGCTAGTGGTTTGGGACAGGGGTCAGATCAGCCCCAGCATTTT
TRBV7-2	TRBD1	TRBJ1-2	NA	CASSHGTGAGYGYTF	TGTGCCAGCAGCCATGGGACAGGGGCAGGCTATGGCTACACCTTC
TRBV4-1	TRBD1	TRBJ1-2	NA	CASSQVTGGVGGYTF	TGCGCCAGCAGCCAAGTGACAGGGGGGGTTGGCGGCTACACCTTC
TRBV15	NA	TRBJ2-7	NA	CATSREKGSRAYEQYF	TGTGCCACCAGCAGAGAGAAAGGCAGTCGGGCCTACGAGCAGTACTTC
TRBV18	NA	TRBJ2-7	NA	CASSPQTAYEQYF	TGTGCCAGCTCACCACAGACAGCCTACGAGCAGTACTTC
TRBV11-2	TRBD1	TRBJ1-5	NA	CASSLTGDQPQHF	TGTGCCAGCAGCCTCACAGGGGATCAGCCCCAGCATTTT
TRBV6-5	NA	TRBJ1-4	NA	CASSYSMGVRGEKLFF	TGTGCCAGCAGTTACTCGATGGGAGTGAGAGGTGAAAAACTGTTTTTT
TRBV30	NA	TRBJ1-3	NA	CAWATGSSGNTIYF	TGTGCCTGGGCCACAGGGAGCTCTGGAAACACCATATATTTT
TRBV7-3	NA	TRBJ1-6	NA	CASSLGRSYNSPLHF	TGTGCCAGCAGCTTAGGCCGCTCCTATAATTCACCCCTCCACTTT
TRBV3-1/TRBV3-2	TRBD2	TRBJ2-7	NA	CASSPRGLAGRYEQYF	TGTGCCAGCAGCCCCCGAGGACTAGCGGGCCGCTACGAGCAGTACTTC
TRBV10-1	TRBD1	TRBJ1-1	once	CASSEGQGTGGGTEAFF	TGCGCCAGCAGTGAGGGACAGGGAACCGGCGGCGGGACTGAAGCTTTCTTT
TRBV5-1	TRBD1	TRBJ1-1	few	CASSWGQQSTEAFF	TGCGCCAGCAGCTGGGGACAGCAGAGCACTGAAGCTTTCTTT
TRBV27	NA	TRBJ1-6	once	CASSDTGSSYNSPLHF	TGTGCCAGCAGTGACACAGGGAGCTCCTATAATTCACCCCTCCACTTT
TRBV6-5	NA	TRBJ1-2	NA	CASSHRANYGYTF	TGTGCCAGCAGCCACAGGGCCAACTATGGCTACACCTTC
TRBV5-1	NA	TRBJ1-4	NA	CASSPRQSLSSEKLFF	TGCGCCAGCAGCCCCAGACAGAGTCTCTCTTCTGAAAAACTGTTTTTT
TRBV19	TRBD1	TRBJ2-6	NA	CASTDRGSAGANVLTF	TGTGCCAGCACCGACAGGGGGTCGGCTGGGGCCAACGTCCTGACTTTC
TRBV29-1	NA	TRBJ1-2	once	CSVGPGRGGDGYTF	TGCAGCGTGGGTCCGGGGAGGGGCGGGGATGGCTACACCTTC
TRBV19	NA	TRBJ1-5	NA	CASDVGGRSYNQPQHF	TGTGCCAGTGACGTTGGGGGCCGCTCCTACAATCAGCCCCAGCATTTT
TRBV6-5	TRBD2	TRBJ2-1	few	CASSLGLASHEQFF	TGTGCCAGCAGTTTAGGACTAGCGTCCCATGAGCAGTTCTTC
TRBV28	NA	TRBJ2-2	many	CASRSSFTGELFF	TGTGCCAGCAGGTCTAGTTTCACCGGGGAGCTGTTTTTT
TRBV5-1	TRBD1	TRBJ1-5	few	CASSLDTGGTWPQHF	TGCGCCAGCAGCTTGGATACAGGGGGGACCTGGCCCCAGCATTTT
TRBV9	TRBD2	TRBJ2-1	NA	CASSVGSSQRGEQFF	TGTGCCAGCAGCGTAGGATCCAGCCAGCGGGGAGAGCAGTTCTTC
TRBV5-1	TRBD1	TRBJ2-7	NA	CASSVGQTSSYEQYF	TGCGCCAGCAGCGTGGGACAGACGAGCTCCTACGAGCAGTACTTC
TRBV27	NA	TRBJ2-1	NA	CASSLQGGKIRDNEQFF	TGTGCCAGCAGTCTACAGGGGGGGAAAATTAGGGACAATGAGCAGTTCTTC
TRBV2	NA	TRBJ1-5	NA	CASRNSPGNQPQHF	TGTGCCAGCAGAAATTCCCCCGGTAATCAGCCCCAGCATTTT
TRBV13	TRBD2	TRBJ2-5	NA	CASSDGLAGGVGTQYF	TGTGCCAGCAGCGACGGACTAGCGGGGGGCGTTGGGACCCAGTACTTC
TRBV19	NA	TRBJ1-1	NA	CASQGWGALNTEAFF	TGTGCCAGTCAAGGGTGGGGAGCCCTGAACACTGAAGCTTTCTTT
TRBV12-2	NA	TRBJ2-3	NA	CASRLGELPPPDTQYF	TGTGCAAGTCGCTTAGGTGAACTACCCCCCCCGGATACGCAGTATTTT
TRBV30	TRBD2	TRBJ2-3	NA	CAWSVAGEGTQYF	TGTGCCTGGAGTGTAGCGGGAGAGGGTACGCAGTATTTT
TRBV15	NA	TRBJ2-3	NA	CATSRDRGDTQYF	TGTGCCACCAGCAGAGATCGGGGGGATACGCAGTATTTT
TRBV29-1	TRBD1	TRBJ1-1	NA	CSAGQGKAEAFF	TGCAGCGCCGGACAGGGGAAGGCTGAAGCTTTCTTT
TRBV3-1/TRBV3-2	TRBD1	TRBJ1-1	once	CASSHAAGTGNTEAFF	TGTGCCAGCAGCCATGCGGCCGGGACAGGGAACACTGAAGCTTTCTTT
TRBV25-1	TRBD1	TRBJ1-3	NA	CASTPGGGNTIYF	TGTGCCAGCACCCCAGGGGGGGGAAACACCATATATTTT